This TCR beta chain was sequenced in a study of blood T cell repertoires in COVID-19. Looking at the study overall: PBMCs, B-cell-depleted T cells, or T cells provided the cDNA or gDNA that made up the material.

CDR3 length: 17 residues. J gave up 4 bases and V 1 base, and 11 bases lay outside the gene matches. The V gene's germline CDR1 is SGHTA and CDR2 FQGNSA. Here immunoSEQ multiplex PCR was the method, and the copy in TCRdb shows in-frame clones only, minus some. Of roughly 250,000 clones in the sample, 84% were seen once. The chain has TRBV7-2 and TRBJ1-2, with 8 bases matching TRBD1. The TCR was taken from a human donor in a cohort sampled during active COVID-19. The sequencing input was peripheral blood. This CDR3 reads CASSLDSAAGGSYGYTF. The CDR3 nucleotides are TGTGCCAGCAGCTTAGACTCTGCGGCAGGGGGCTCCTATGGCTACACCTTC.